One sample yielded the 9 T cell receptor beta chains listed below, sequenced in a study of blood T cell repertoires in COVID-19. Sequencing was performed with immunoSEQ multiplex PCR; in TCRdb, only in-frame clones are kept and a portion is missing. The sample carries just over 350,000 clones, approximately 86% recorded once. The sample taken for sequencing was peripheral blood. The origin of the receptors is a woman aged 55-69 years with COVID-19, enrolled during active disease.

The chain combines TRBV19 with TRBJ1-4; D is uncertain. Germline V lookup: CDR1 LNHDA, CDR2 SQIVND (reference sequence). Trimming removed 9 bases at V and 8 bases at J, with 16 bases between. The CDR3 runs 13 residues. CDR3 protein: CASTSRSREKLFF. The CDR3 nucleotides read TGTGCCAGCACCTCACGGTCACGAGAAAAACTGTTTTTT.

The V call is TRBV5-1, the J call TRBJ1-4; 10 bases map to TRBD1. Germline V CDR1 and CDR2: SGHRS, YFSETQ. The V and J ends lost 0 bases and 8 bases, in that order; junction bases with no gene match: 4. The CDR3 loop spans 15 amino acids. CDR3 coding DNA: TGCGCCAGCAGCTTGGCGACAGGGGGCGTCGAAAAACTGTTTTTT. Amino acids: CASSLATGGVEKLFF.

This clone was observed a single time. The gene calls are TRBV6-4 and TRBJ2-6; tentatively, D is TRBD1 (5 bases). Between the trimmed V and J ends, which lost 3 bases and 0 bases, there was a span of 12 bases. Germline V CDR1 and CDR2: MRHNA, SNTAGT. The CDR3 spans 17 residues. The DNA of the CDR3 is TGTGCCAGCAGTGATCATTTTCAGGGCTCTGGGGCCAACGTCCTGACTTTC. Protein product: CASSDHFQGSGANVLTF.

This clone was detected many times. This sequence joins TRBV3-1 (or the pseudogene TRBV3-2) and TRBJ1-1; D might be TRBD1 (5 bases). The V end lost 4 bases, the J end lost 5 bases, and 14 bases lay between the germline ends. Germline-derived CDR1 and CDR2 are LGHDT and YNNKEL (reference sequence). CDR3 size: 14 residues. As DNA, the CDR3 is TGTGCCAGCAGCCCCGGGGAGGGGAGGACTGAAGCTTTCTTT. Its protein is CASSPGEGRTEAFF.

V is TRBV5-6 and J is TRBJ2-1, with 10 bases aligning to TRBD2. The CDR3 runs to 18 residues. CDR1 SGHDT and CDR2 YYEEEE come from the germline V gene. J lost 0 bases, V lost 2 bases, and 8 bases had no gene match. The CDR3 loop is CASSFGLAGVSSYNEQFF. The DNA for the CDR3 is TGTGCCAGCAGCTTTGGGCTAGCGGGGGTGAGCTCCTACAATGAGCAGTTCTTC.

The gene calls are TRBV5-1 and TRBJ2-3, with D perhaps matching TRBD2 (5 bases). This CDR3 has 14 residues. Trimming stripped 0 bases from V and 6 bases from J, with 11 bases between. CDR1 is SGHRS and CDR2 is YFSETQ in the germline V gene. The CDR3 spells CASSLGLGGDTQYF. For the CDR3, the DNA is TGCGCCAGCAGCTTGGGGCTAGGAGGCGATACGCAGTATTTT.

Comment on this clone: Other DNA sequences in the sample encode the same CDR3. The rearrangement joins TRBV6-5 to TRBJ2-5; weak D call: TRBD2 (5 bases). V lost 7 bases and J 5 bases, leaving 11 bases between the germline ends. The CDR3 loop spans 12 amino acids. From germline, CDR1 is MNHEY and CDR2 SVGAGI. CDR3 sequence (DNA): TGTGCCAGCACCCCAGGCGGGGAGACCCAGTACTTC. It translates to CASTPGGETQYF.

V gene TRBV3-1 (or the pseudogene TRBV3-2) combines with J gene TRBJ1-5; D unclear. This CDR3 is 13 amino acids long. V lost 5 bases, J lost 4 bases, and 9 bases lay in between. Germline CDR1 LGHDT, CDR2 YNNKEL (reference sequence). Written as DNA, the CDR3 is TGTGCCAGCAGCTTTTCAGCGAATCAGCCCCAGCATTTT. It codes for CASSFSANQPQHF.

The chain uses TRBV29-1 and TRBJ1-1; D is perhaps TRBD1 (6 bases). CDR1 is SQVTM, CDR2 ANQGSEA, per germline. There are 13 residues in the CDR3. V was pared by 8 bases and J by 0 bases, with 13 bases between. CDR3 residues: CSFQGRLNTEAFF. The CDR3 region has the DNA TGCAGCTTCCAGGGGAGACTGAACACTGAAGCTTTCTTT.